A selection of T cell receptor beta chains follows, all from one sample in a study of a mutant IDH1 vaccine in newly diagnosed glioma. Clones were sequenced by immunoSEQ multiplex PCR, and TCRdb holds only the in-frame ones, with some missing. This table has some 50,000 clones, 86% appearing once. The sample in question was PBMCs, obtained from a glioma patient treated with radiotherapy, temozolomide or both. The receptors here all came from a man aged 35 to 55 with glioma. The conserved cysteine and the conserved F or W are not part of the CDR3 here. Fields, in order: V gene, CDR3 protein.

TRBV9 ASSPRDTIAKNIQY
TRBV28 ASSLGNLGTPSYNEQF
TRBV5-5 ASSLVLLSYEQY
TRBV28 AAYRQPYGYT
TRBV2 ASREARRETQY
TRBV7-8 ASRQATADYSYEQY
TRBV11-3 ASSQGQGYGETQY
TRBV18 ASSPPDGVAKNIQY
TRBV28 ASSVQEGSDEQY
TRBV18 ASSPGGEGQDTEAF
TRBV7-9 ASNTLAGATDTQY
TRBV6-5 ASSYSTRSHEQF
TRBV4-2 ASSQDRGGNEQF
TRBV5-1 ASRGGTATYEQY
TRBV19 ASSLRRSYNEQF
TRBV4-1 ASSQDGNRETQY
TRBV7-8 ASSLEGQGEAF
TRBV6-6 ASSPQGGEQY
TRBV4-2 ASSQGTPPDTDTQY
TRBV28 ASVYEQY
TRBV6-6 ASGSILQGGNQPQH
TRBV7-9 ASSAPGTRSFFSSDTQY
TRBV28 ASSLVGKIAF
TRBV7-9 ASTQGVKEAF
TRBV20-1 SAKASLEQF
TRBV23-1 ASSPGQSSGNTIY
TRBV27 ASSKFPGTGAYEQY
TRBV6-6 ASRLGGQGMRAF
TRBV7-9 ASSPGALYGYT